The rows below give T cell receptor beta chains drawn from one sample of a study of blood T cells in healthy people across ages. TCRdb recomputed calls from the 5' RACE reads with MiXCR, one row per CDR3 protein. The table includes 600,000 or so distinct CDR3 sequences, approximately 30% detected once. The sample comprised blood. The receptor source for this set is a woman aged 80 or older in good health. Each CDR3 is given with its conserved first and last residue. The order of the fields is V gene, clone size, D gene, J gene, CDR3 protein. D genes are given only for firm matches. Not all rows give a size; the values are once, few, many and, for expanded clones, a class.

TRBV5-4	few	TRBD2	TRBJ2-1	CVSHPGLALNEQFF
TRBV20-1	many	TRBD2	TRBJ2-3	CSASLERGGRVGTDTQYF
TRBV4-3	many	.	TRBJ1-1	CASSQDVAMNTEAFF
TRBV29-1	many	TRBD2	TRBJ2-1	CSGLSGAIGNEQFF
TRBV15	.	.	TRBJ1-5	CATSRDLNNQPQHF
TRBV10-3	many	TRBD1	TRBJ1-1	CAISEQGALTEAFF
TRBV6-6	many	.	TRBJ2-5	CASSYGGQETQYF
TRBV9	few	TRBD1	TRBJ2-7	CASSVEGARSDIRYF
TRBV7-6	.	.	TRBJ1-1	CASSLGPGDLLNTEAFF
TRBV7-2	many	TRBD1	TRBJ1-5	CASSRATGRSNQPQHF
TRBV5-1	many	.	TRBJ2-7	CASSFSGYEQYF
TRBV6-2/TRBV6-3	few	TRBD1	TRBJ1-5	CASSPRDSRNQPQHF
TRBV7-6	many	TRBD1	TRBJ2-1	CASSRTGRMANEQFF
TRBV19	few	.	TRBJ1-1	CASILGRNSGMNTEAFF
TRBV20-1	.	.	TRBJ2-7	CSASTRREQYF
TRBV3-1	many	.	TRBJ1-5	CASSQGRGGGQPQHF
TRBV6-6	many	TRBD2	TRBJ2-1	CASSPWSSGGMYNEQFF
TRBV3-1	.	.	TRBJ1-5	CASSQEIWDQPQHF
TRBV3-1	many	TRBD1	TRBJ1-2	CASSPRQGESGYTF
TRBV7-2	.	TRBD1	TRBJ2-5	CASSLGGTGRAEQYF
TRBV10-3	many	.	TRBJ2-7	CAISGPGAGSSYEQYF
TRBV11-1	.	TRBD1	TRBJ2-5	CASSHAGGGETQYF
TRBV6-1	few	.	TRBJ1-1	CASKKAGVGEAFF
TRBV6-5	many	.	TRBJ2-7	CASSHSPGQFVYEQYF
TRBV20-1	many	.	TRBJ1-1	CSADTGSGLNTEAFF
TRBV20-1	many	.	TRBJ2-5	CSARTQNGETQYF
TRBV29-1	.	.	TRBJ2-7	CSVGPGTKGRRSYEQYF
TRBV5-5	.	.	TRBJ2-3	CASSLGRATGTDTQYF
TRBV12-3/TRBV12-4	many	.	TRBJ1-4	CASSFEPNEKLFF
TRBV11-2	many	TRBD1	TRBJ2-1	CASSLDRTGKDYNEQFF
TRBV13	many	TRBD2	TRBJ2-5	CASSATSAQETQYF
TRBV7-9	many	.	TRBJ2-1	CASSPQQISYNEQFF
TRBV24-1	few	.	TRBJ1-1	CATRAGQNTEAFF
TRBV6-2/TRBV6-3	many	.	TRBJ2-5	CASRPTTQETQYF
TRBV7-9	.	.	TRBJ2-7	CASSPRDFGDYEQYF
TRBV20-1	few	.	TRBJ1-5	CSVTRRELGQPQHF
TRBV11-2	many	.	TRBJ2-4	CASSHAGGRYIQYF